A selection of T cell receptor beta chains follows, all from one sample in a study of patients and donors after allogeneic stem cell transplantation. TCRdb independently ran MiXCR on the RT-PCR reads; one entry per CDR3 protein. The sample lists about 96,000 distinct CDR3 sequences; 40% to 60% were seen once. The sequencing input was blood, either unsorted or a sorted T cell fraction (not recorded which). These TCRs come from a human donor who was either an allogeneic HSCT recipient or a stem cell or donor lymphocyte infusion donor (not recorded which). It is not recorded whose cells these are; they may come from a transplant donor. Each CDR3 is given with its conserved first and last residue. D genes are given only for firm matches. Clone size is shown for a subset of rows, as once, few, many or a class of expanded clone.

cdr3_aa cdr3_nt d_call j_call v_call clone_size
CASSFMTADEKLFF TGTGCCAGCAGTTTCATGACGGCCGATGAAAAACTGTTTTTT . TRBJ1-4 TRBV12-3/TRBV12-4 .
CASSQDPVSEKLFF TGCGCCAGCAGCCAAGATCCTGTGAGCGAAAAACTGTTTTTT . TRBJ1-4 TRBV4-1 .
CASSSRGTKGEKLFF TGTGCCAGCAGCTCACGGGGCACTAAGGGCGAAAAACTGTTTTTT . TRBJ1-4 TRBV7-3 .
CASSSGQGSTEAFF TGTGCCAGCAGTTCGGGACAGGGGAGCACTGAAGCTTTCTTT TRBD1 TRBJ1-1 TRBV28 .
CSARDNNYGYTF TGCAGTGCTAGAGATAACAATTATGGCTACACCTTC . TRBJ1-2 TRBV20-1 .
CASSLGQQETQYF TGTGCCAGCAGTTTAGGACAGCAAGAGACCCAGTACTTC . TRBJ2-5 TRBV6-9 once
CATSGADTQYF TGTGCCACCAGCGGGGCAGATACGCAGTATTTT . TRBJ2-3 TRBV15 .
CASSLSSAARSGNTIYF TGTGCCAGCAGTTTGTCGTCCGCGGCCCGCTCTGGAAACACCATATATTTT . TRBJ1-3 TRBV12-3/TRBV12-4 few
CASSVGVGELFF TGTGCCAGCAGCGTAGGAGTCGGGGAGCTGTTTTTT . TRBJ2-2 TRBV9 .
CASSLIVRGEVLMNTEAFF TGTGCCAGCAGCTTGATCGTCAGGGGAGAGGTCCTCATGAACACTGAAGCTTTCTTT . TRBJ1-1 TRBV11-1 .
CASKQGSLQETQYF TGTGCCAGCAAGCAAGGGAGCCTCCAAGAGACCCAGTACTTC . TRBJ2-5 TRBV12-3/TRBV12-4 .
CASGSTIGRSVYGYTF TGTGCTAGTGGTTCGACTATCGGCAGGTCGGTATATGGCTACACCTTC . TRBJ1-2 TRBV12-5 .
CASSQEGGSEAFF TGTGCCAGCAGCCAAGAGGGGGGATCTGAAGCTTTCTTT . TRBJ1-1 TRBV3-1 few
CASSPPGHLSTEAFF TGTGCCAGCAGTCCACCCGGACATTTGAGCACTGAAGCTTTCTTT . TRBJ1-1 TRBV28 .
CASSQRRQFVTEAFF TGCGCCAGCAGCCAACGAAGACAGTTCGTCACTGAAGCTTTCTTT . TRBJ1-1 TRBV4-3 .
CASSSAPRGLNTEAFF TGTGCCAGCAGTTCAGCGCCCAGGGGCCTGAACACTGAAGCTTTCTTT . TRBJ1-1 TRBV12-3/TRBV12-4 .
CASSYAHGATTNYGYTF TGTGCCAGCAGTTACGCCCACGGGGCCACTACTAACTATGGCTACACCTTC . TRBJ1-2 TRBV6-5 .
CACARGGTYEQYF TGTGCCTGCGCAAGAGGGGGAACCTACGAGCAGTACTTC . TRBJ2-7 TRBV6-1 .
CASSLTGGRNQPQHF TGTGCCAGCAGTCTAACAGGGGGACGAAATCAGCCCCAGCATTTT TRBD1 TRBJ1-5 TRBV6-2/TRBV6-3 few
CASSLAARTGELFF TGTGCTAGCAGCTTAGCTGCTAGAACCGGGGAGCTGTTTTTT . TRBJ2-2 TRBV7-7 .
CASSRVDRAPGEFAYTF TGCGCCAGCAGCAGGGTGGACAGGGCGCCCGGGGAGTTCGCCTACACCTTC TRBD1 TRBJ1-2 TRBV4-1 .
CSASPLQNTGELFF TGCAGTGCTAGCCCGTTACAGAACACCGGGGAGCTGTTTTTT . TRBJ2-2 TRBV20-1 .
CASSLGQGVNQPQHF TGTGCCAGCAGTTTGGGCCAAGGAGTTAATCAGCCCCAGCATTTT . TRBJ1-5 TRBV27 .
CASSLDDTQYF TGTGCCAGCAGCTTAGACGATACCCAGTACTTC . TRBJ2-5 TRBV7-9 .
CASSYEIDRFYGYTF TGTGCCAGCAGTTATGAAATCGACAGGTTCTATGGCTACACCTTC . TRBJ1-2 TRBV6-9 few
CASSYGRGTDTQYF TGTGCCAGCAGTTATGGCAGGGGTACAGATACGCAGTATTTT . TRBJ2-3 TRBV12-3/TRBV12-4 .
CASSQGDANEKLFF TGCGCCAGCAGCCAAGGGGACGCTAATGAAAAACTGTTTTTT . TRBJ1-4 TRBV4-3 few
CSARTPNTEAFF TGCAGTGCTCGCACTCCGAACACTGAAGCTTTCTTT . TRBJ1-1 TRBV20-1 few
CASSESDGVGSPLHF TGCGCCAGCAGTGAGTCAGACGGGGTTGGGTCACCCCTCCACTTT . TRBJ1-6 TRBV10-2 few
CASSLDRGAEAFF TGTGCCAGCAGTTTGGACAGGGGGGCTGAAGCTTTCTTT TRBD1 TRBJ1-1 TRBV12-3/TRBV12-4 .
CASSQWSGEKGNQPQHF TGTGCCAGCAGCCAATGGTCTGGGGAGAAGGGCAATCAGCCCCAGCATTTT . TRBJ1-5 TRBV4-2 .
CSARESGANEKLFF TGCAGTGCTAGGGAATCGGGGGCTAATGAAAAACTGTTTTTT . TRBJ1-4 TRBV20-1 .